Given below is one TCR beta chain in context. As yet, its antigen is unknown. Germline-derived CDR1 and CDR2 are LGHDT and YNNKEL (reference sequence). CDR3 length equals 15 residues. The V gene lost 0 bases and the J gene lost 6 bases, with 12 bases spanning the gap. The sample belongs to a study of read filtering for tumor transcriptome and immune sequencing. This library used 300 to 500 ng RNA and molecular barcoded adaptors spanning alpha/delta and beta/gamma chains. TCRdb itself ran the reads through MiXCR, one entry per CDR3 protein. Here the sample spans 20,000 to 25,000 distinct CDR3 sequences, roughly 13% being singletons. Overall study findings and caveats: This fraction held mixed bone marrow immune cells after CD138-negative sorting.

The TCR sequence derives from a donor aged 40 or older with multiple myeloma. Input material: a population of CD138-negative cells sorted from bone marrow. This chain links TRBV3-1 with TRBJ1-5; a possible D gene is TRBD1 (5 bases). CDR3 amino acids: CASSQDPGSGQPQHF. The CDR3 DNA is TGTGCCAGCAGCCAAGATCCAGGGAGCGGTCAGCCCCAGCATTTT.